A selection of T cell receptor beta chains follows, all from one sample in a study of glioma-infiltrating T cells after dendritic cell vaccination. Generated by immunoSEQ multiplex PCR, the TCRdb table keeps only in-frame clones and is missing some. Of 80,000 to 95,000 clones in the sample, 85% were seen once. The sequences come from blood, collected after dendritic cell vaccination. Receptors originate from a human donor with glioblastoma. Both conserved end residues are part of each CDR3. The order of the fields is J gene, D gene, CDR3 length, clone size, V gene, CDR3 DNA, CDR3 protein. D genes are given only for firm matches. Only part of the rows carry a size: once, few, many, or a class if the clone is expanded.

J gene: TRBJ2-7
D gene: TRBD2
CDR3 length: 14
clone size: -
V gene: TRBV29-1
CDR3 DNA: TGCAGCGTTGAACTAGCGGGAGTTCTCTACGAGCAGTACTTC
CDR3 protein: CSVELAGVLYEQYF

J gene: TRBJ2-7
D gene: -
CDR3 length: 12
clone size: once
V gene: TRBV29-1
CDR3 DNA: TGCAGCGTTGTTGGAACAGGGATCGAGCAGTACTTC
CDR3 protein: CSVVGTGIEQYF

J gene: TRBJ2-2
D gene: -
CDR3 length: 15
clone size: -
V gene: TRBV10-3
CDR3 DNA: TGTGCCATCAGTGAGTCATCAGACTCGACCGGGGAGCTGTTTTTT
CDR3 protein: CAISESSDSTGELFF

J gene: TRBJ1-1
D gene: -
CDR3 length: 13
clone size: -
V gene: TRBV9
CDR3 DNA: TGTGCCAGCAGCGCTCGACAGAACACTGAAGCTTTCTTT
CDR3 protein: CASSARQNTEAFF

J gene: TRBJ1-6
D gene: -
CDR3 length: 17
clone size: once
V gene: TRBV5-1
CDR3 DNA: TGCGCCAGCAGCCTCGGACAGTGGAGCTCCTATAATTCACCCCTCCACTTT
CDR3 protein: CASSLGQWSSYNSPLHF

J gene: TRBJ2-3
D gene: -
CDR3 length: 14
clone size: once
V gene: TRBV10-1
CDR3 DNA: TGCGCCAGCCGATCGACAGGACGCACAGATACGCAGTATTTT
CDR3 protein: CASRSTGRTDTQYF

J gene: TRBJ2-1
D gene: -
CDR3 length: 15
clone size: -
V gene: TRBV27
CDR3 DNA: TGTGCCAGCAGTCCCCGGGACTTAGTGGGCAATGAGCAGTTCTTC
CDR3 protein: CASSPRDLVGNEQFF

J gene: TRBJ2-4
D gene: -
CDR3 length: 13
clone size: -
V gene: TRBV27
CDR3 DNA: TGTGCCAGCAGCGGGACAACAAAAAACATTCAGTACTTC
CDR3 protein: CASSGTTKNIQYF

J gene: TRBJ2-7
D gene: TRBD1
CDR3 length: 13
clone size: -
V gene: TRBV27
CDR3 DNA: TGTGCCAGCAGTCCAGGGGGCTCCTACGAGCAGTACTTC
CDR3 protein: CASSPGGSYEQYF

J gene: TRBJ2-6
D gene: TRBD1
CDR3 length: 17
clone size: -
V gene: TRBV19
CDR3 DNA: TGTGCCAGTAGTATCGGCAGGGGGATCTCTGGGGCCAACGTCCTGACTTTC
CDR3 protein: CASSIGRGISGANVLTF

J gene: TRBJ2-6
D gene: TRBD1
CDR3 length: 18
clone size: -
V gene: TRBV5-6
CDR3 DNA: TGTGCCAGCAGGTATGACAGGGGCGCACTGGCTGGGGCCAACGTCCTGACTTTC
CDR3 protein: CASRYDRGALAGANVLTF

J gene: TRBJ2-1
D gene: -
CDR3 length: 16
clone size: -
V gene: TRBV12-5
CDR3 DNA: TGTGCTAGTGGTTTGGTACTGGGGGGTGCTCTCAATGAGCAGTTCTTC
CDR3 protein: CASGLVLGGALNEQFF

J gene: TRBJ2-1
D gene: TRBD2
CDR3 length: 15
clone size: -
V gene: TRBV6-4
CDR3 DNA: TGTGCCAGCAGTGACTCGGCTAGCGGGAGCTATGAGCAGTTCTTC
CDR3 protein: CASSDSASGSYEQFF

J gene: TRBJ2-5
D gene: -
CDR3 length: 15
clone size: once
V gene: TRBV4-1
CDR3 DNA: TGCGCCAGCAGCCCCAACAGGGAGCTACAAGAGACCCAGTACTTC
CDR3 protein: CASSPNRELQETQYF

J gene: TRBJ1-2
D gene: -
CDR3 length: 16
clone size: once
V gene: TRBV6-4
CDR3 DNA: TGTGCCAGCAGTATAACCTGGGGGGACGCGTTTGGCGGCTACACCTTC
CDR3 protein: CASSITWGDAFGGYTF

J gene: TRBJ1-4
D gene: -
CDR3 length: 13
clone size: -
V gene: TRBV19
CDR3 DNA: TGTGCCACCACTCACAGGGAGGGTGAAAAACTGTTTTTT
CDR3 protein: CATTHREGEKLFF

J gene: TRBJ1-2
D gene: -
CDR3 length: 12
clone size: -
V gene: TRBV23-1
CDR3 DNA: TGCGCCAGCATACTGGGGGCGAAGGGCTACACCTTC
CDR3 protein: CASILGAKGYTF

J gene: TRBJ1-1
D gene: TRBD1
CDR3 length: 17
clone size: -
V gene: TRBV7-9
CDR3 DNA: TGTGCCACGGAGGAGGGACAGATTTCCTACATGAACACTGAAGCTTTCTTT
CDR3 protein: CATEEGQISYMNTEAFF

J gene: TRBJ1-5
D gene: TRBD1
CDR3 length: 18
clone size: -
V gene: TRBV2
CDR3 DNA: TGTGCCAGCAGGGCCGGGACAGGGGCCGCCCTGGGCAATCAGCCCCAGCATTTT
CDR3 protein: CASRAGTGAALGNQPQHF

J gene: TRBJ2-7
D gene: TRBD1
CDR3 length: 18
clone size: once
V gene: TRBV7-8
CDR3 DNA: TGTGCCAGCAGCTTATTAGGGACAGGGAATCCCTTTGCCTACGAGCAGTACTTC
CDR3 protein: CASSLLGTGNPFAYEQYF

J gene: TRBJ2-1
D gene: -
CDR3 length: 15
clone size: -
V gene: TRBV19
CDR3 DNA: TGTGCCAGTAGTTCAAGGGACAAAAGATACAATGAGCAGTTCTTC
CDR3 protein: CASSSRDKRYNEQFF

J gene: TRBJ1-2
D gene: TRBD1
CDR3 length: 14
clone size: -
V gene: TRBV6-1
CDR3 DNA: TGTGCCAGCAGTGAAGGGTCAACAGGGGTTGGCTACACCTTC
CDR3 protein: CASSEGSTGVGYTF

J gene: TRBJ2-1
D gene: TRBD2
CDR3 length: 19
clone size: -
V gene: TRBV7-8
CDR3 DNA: TGTGCCAGCAGCCCGCTTATGGGGGAGTGGCGGGAGGGAAGGGATGAGCAGTTCTTC
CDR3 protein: CASSPLMGEWREGRDEQFF

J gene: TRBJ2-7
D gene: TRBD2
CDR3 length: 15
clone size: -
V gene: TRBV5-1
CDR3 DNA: TGCGCCAGCGGGTTTTCTAGCGGGATAAACGACGAGCAGTACTTC
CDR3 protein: CASGFSSGINDEQYF

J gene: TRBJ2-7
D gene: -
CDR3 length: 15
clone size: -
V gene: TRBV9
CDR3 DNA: TGTGCCAGCAGCGTAGATGGGGTTGGGGGGAACGAGCAGTACTTC
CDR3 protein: CASSVDGVGGNEQYF

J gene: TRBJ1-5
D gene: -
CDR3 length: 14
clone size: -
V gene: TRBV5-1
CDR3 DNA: TGCGCCAGCAGCCTGGACGGTCGCAATCAGCCCCAGCATTTT
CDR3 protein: CASSLDGRNQPQHF

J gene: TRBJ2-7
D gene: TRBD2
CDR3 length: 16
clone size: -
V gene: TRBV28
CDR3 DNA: TGTGCCAGCACCCTAGGGACTAGCGGGGTCTCCTACGAGCAGTACTTC
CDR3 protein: CASTLGTSGVSYEQYF

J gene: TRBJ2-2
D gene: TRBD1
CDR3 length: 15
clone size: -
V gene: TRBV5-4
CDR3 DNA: TGTGCCAGCAGCTTTTTTGACAGGGGGGAAGGGGAGCTGTTTTTT
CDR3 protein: CASSFFDRGEGELFF